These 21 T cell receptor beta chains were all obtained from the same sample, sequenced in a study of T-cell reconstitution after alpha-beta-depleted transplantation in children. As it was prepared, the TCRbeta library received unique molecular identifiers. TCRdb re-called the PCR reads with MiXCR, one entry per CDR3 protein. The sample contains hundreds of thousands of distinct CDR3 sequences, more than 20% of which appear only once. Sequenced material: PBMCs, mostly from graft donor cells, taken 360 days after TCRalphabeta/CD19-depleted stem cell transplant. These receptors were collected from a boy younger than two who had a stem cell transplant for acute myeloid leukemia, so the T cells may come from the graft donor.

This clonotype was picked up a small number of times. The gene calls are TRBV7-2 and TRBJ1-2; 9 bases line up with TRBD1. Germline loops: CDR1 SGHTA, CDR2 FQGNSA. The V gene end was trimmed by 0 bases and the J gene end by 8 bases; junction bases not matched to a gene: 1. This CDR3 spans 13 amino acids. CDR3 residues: CASSLAGQGGYTF. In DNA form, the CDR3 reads TGTGCCAGCAGCTTAGCGGGACAGGGAGGCTACACCTTC. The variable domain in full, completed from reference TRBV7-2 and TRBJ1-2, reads GAGVSQSPSNKVTEKGKDVELRCDPISGHTALYWYRQSLGQGLEFLIYFQGNSAPDKSGLPSDRFSAERTGGSVSTLTIQRTQQEDSAVYLCASSLAGQGGYTFGSGTRLTVV.

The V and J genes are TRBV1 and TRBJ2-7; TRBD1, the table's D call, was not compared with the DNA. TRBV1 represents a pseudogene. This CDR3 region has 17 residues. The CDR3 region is CTSSQRRRDRTRDEQYF. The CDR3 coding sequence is TGCACCAGCAGCCAGCGAAGGCGGGACAGGACTAGGGACGAGCAGTACTTC.

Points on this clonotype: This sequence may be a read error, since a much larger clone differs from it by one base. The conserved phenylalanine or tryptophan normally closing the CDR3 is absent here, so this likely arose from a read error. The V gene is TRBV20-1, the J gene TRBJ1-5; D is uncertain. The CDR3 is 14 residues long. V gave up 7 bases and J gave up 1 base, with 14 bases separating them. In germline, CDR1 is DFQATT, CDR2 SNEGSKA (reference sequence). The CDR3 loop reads CSVLSRPSNQPQHS. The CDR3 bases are TGCAGTGTTCTCTCAAGGCCCAGCAATCAGCCCCAGCATTCT.

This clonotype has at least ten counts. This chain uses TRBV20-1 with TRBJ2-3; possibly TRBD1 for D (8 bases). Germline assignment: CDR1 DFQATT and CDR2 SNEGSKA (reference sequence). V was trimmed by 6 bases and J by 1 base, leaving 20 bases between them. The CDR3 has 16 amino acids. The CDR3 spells CSAGVTGEGGTDTQYF. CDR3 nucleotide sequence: TGCAGTGCCGGGGTGACAGGGGAGGGAGGCACAGATACGCAGTATTTT.

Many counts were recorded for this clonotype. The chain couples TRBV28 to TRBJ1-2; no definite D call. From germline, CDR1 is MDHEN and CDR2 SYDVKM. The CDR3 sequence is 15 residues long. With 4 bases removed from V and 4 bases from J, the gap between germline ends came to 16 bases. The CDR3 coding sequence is TGTGCCAGCAGTTCCACGGGAACTACCTCCTATGGCTACACCTTC. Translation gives CASSSTGTTSYGYTF.

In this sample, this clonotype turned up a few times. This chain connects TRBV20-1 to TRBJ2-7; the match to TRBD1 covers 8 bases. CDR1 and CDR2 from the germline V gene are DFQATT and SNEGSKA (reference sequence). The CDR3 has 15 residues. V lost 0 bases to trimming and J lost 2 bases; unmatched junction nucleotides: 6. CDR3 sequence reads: CSAREWETGAYEQYF. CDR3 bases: TGCAGTGCTAGAGAATGGGAGACAGGGGCCTACGAGCAGTACTTC.

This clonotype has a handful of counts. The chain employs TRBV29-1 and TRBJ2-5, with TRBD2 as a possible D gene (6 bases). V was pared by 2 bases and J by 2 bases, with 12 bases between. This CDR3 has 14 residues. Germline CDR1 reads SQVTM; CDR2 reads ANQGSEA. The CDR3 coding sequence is TGCAGCGTTGAAATGGGGGGTAGGCAAGAGACCCAGTACTTC. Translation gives CSVEMGGRQETQYF.

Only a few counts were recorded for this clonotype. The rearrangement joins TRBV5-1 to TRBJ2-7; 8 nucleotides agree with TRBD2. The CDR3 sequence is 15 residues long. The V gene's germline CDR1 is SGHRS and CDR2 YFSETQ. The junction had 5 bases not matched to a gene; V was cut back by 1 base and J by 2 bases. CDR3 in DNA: TGCGCCAGCAGCTTGAGCGGGGGCCCTCCCTACGAGCAGTACGTC. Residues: CASSLSGGPPYEQYV.

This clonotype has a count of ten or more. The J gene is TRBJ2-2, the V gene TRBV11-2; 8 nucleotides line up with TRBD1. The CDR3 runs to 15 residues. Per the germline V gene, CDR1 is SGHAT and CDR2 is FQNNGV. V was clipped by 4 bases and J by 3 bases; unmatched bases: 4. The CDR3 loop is CASSYKDRDTGELFF. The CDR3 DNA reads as TGTGCCAGCAGCTATAAGGACAGGGACACCGGGGAGCTGTTTTTT.

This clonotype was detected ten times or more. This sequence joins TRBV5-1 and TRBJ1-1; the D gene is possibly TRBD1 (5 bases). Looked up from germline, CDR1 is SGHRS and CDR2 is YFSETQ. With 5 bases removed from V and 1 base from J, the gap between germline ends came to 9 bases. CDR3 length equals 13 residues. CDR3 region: CASRLDRNTEAFF. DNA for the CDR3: TGCGCCAGCAGACTTGACAGGAACACTGAAGCTTTCTTT.

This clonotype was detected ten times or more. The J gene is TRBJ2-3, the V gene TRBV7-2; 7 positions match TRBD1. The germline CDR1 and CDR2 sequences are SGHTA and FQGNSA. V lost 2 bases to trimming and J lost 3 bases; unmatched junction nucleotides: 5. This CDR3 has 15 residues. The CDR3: CASSLRTGLTDTQYF. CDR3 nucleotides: TGTGCCAGCAGCTTAAGGACAGGCCTTACAGATACGCAGTATTTT.

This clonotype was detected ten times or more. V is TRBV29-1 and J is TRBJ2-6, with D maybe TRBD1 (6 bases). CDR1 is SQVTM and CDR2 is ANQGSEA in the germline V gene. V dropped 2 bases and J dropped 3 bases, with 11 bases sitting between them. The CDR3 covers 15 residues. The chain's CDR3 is CSVEWGRGGANVLTF. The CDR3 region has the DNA TGCAGCGTTGAATGGGGGCGCGGTGGGGCCAACGTCCTGACTTTC.

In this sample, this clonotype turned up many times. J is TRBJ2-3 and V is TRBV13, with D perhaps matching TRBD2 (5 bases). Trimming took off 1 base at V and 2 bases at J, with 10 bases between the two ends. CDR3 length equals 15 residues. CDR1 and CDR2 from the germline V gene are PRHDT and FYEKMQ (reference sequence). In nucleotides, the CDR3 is TGTGCCAGCAGCTTAGCCCTCGGGGACACAGATACGCAGTATTTT. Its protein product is CASSLALGDTDTQYF.

CDR3 in DNA: TGCAGTCCGGAGCTACCGTCAGGGGGGTCCTACGAGCAGTACGTC. Its translation: CSPELPSGGSYEQYV. The gene calls are TRBV20-1 and TRBJ2-7; weak D call: TRBD1 (7 bases). Germline V gives CDR1 DFQATT, CDR2 SNEGSKA (reference sequence). V was pared by 8 bases and J by 1 base, with 21 bases between. CDR3 length: 15 amino acids.

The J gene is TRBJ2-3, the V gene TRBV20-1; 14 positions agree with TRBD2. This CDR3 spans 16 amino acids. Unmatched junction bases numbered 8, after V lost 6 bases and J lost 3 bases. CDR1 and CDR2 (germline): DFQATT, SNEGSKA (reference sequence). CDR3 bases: TGCAGTGCGCACCGACTAGCGGGGGGGCAAACAGATACGCAGTATTTT. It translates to CSAHRLAGGQTDTQYF.

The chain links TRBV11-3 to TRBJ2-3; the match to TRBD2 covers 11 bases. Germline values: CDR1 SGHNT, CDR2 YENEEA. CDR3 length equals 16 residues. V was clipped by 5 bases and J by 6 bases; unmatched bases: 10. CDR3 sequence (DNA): TGTGCCAGCAGCCGATTCCTAGCGGGGGGAGGCGATACGCAGTATTTT. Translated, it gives CASSRFLAGGGDTQYF.

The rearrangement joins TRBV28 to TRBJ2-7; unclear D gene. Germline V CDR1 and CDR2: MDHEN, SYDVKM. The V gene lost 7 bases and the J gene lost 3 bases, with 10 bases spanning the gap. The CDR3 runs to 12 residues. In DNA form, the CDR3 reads TGTGCCAGCAACGGACGGAACTACGAGCAGTACTTC. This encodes CASNGRNYEQYF.

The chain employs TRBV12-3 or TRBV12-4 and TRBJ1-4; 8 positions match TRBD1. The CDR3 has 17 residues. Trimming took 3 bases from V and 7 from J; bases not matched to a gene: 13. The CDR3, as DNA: TGTGCCAGCAGTTTCAACCTTTACAGGGGGTCAGGTGAAAAACTGTTTTTT. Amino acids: CASSFNLYRGSGEKLFF.

The CDR3 DNA reads as TGTGCCAGCAGCTTAGCGCCATCCAGGGGGGGCCGTTTTGAGCAGTTCTTC. It yields the protein CASSLAPSRGGRFEQFF. The chain carries TRBV7-8 and TRBJ2-1; D tentatively fits TRBD1 or TRBD2 (7 bases each). The CDR3 runs 17 residues. The ends were cut back, 0 bases at V and 9 bases at J, with 21 bases in the middle. Looked up from germline, CDR1 is SGHVS and CDR2 is FQNEAQ. The full variable domain, completed using reference TRBV7-8 and TRBJ2-1, is GAGVSQSPRYKVAKRGQDVALRCDPISGHVSLFWYQQALGQGPEFLTYFQNEAQLDKSGLPSDRFFAERPEGSVSTLKIQRTQQEDSAVYLCASSLAPSRGGRFEQFFGPGTRLTVL.

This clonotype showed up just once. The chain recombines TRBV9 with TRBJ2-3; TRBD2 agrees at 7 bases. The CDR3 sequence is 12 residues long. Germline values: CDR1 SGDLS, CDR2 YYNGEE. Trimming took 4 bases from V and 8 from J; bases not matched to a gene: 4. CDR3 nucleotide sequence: TGTGCCAGCAGCACCTCGGGAGGTACGCAGTATTTT. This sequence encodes CASSTSGGTQYF.

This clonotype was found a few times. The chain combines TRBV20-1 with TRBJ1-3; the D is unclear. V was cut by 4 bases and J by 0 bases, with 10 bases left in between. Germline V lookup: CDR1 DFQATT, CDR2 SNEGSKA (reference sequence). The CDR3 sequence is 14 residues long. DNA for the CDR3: TGCAGTGCTACCCGGAAGAGCTCTGGAAACACCATATATTTT. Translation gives CSATRKSSGNTIYF.